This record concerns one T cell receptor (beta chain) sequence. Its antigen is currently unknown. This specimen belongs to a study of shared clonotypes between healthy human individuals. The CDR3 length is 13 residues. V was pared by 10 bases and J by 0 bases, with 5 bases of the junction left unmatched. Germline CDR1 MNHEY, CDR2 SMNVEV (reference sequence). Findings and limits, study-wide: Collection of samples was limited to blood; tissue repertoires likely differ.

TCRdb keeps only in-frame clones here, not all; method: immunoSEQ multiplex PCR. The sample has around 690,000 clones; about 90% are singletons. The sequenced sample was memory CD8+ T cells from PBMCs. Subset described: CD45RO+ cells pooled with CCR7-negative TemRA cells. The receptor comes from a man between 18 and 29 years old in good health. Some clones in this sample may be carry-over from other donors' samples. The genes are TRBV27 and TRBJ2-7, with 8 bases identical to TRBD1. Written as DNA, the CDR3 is TGTGCCACCCGGGACAGGAGCTCCTACGAGCAGTACTTC. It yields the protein CATRDRSSYEQYF.